These T cell receptor beta chains were read from a single sample in a study of hypomethylating agent response in myelodysplastic syndrome. Sequencing was performed with immunoSEQ multiplex PCR; in TCRdb, only in-frame clones are kept and a portion is missing. This sample yields approximately 4,400 clones, of which approximately 77% are seen a single time; about a quarter belongs to the top ten. This specimen was bone marrow, taken before or after starting hypomethylating agent treatment for myelodysplastic syndrome (not recorded which). These receptors were collected from a human donor with myelodysplastic syndrome. Each CDR3 is given with its conserved first and last residue. D genes are given only for firm matches. The size entry is marked missing in some rows and otherwise reads once, few, many or a size class.

j_gene	d_gene	abundance	v_gene	len	CDR3aa	CDR3nt
TRBJ2-3	-	-	TRBV15	15	CATSSDSYFTDTQYF	TGTGCCACCAGCAGTGACAGTTATTTCACAGATACGCAGTATTTT
TRBJ1-1	TRBD1	-	TRBV9	13	CASSVAGTGEAFF	TGTGCCAGCAGCGTCGCCGGGACAGGTGAAGCTTTCTTT
TRBJ1-2	-	few	TRBV28	11	CASSPPGGYTF	TGTGCCAGCAGTCCCCCGGGGGGCTACACCTTC
TRBJ2-5	-	-	TRBV29-1	12	CSFLSWGETQYF	TGCAGCTTCCTTTCGTGGGGGGAGACCCAGTACTTC
TRBJ2-3	TRBD2	-	TRBV2	14	CATPGTSPTDTQYF	TGTGCCACTCCCGGGACTAGTCCCACAGATACGCAGTATTTT
TRBJ2-5	-	-	TRBV9	14	CASSEGTGKETQYF	TGTGCCAGCAGCGAAGGTACAGGGAAAGAGACCCAGTACTTC
TRBJ2-2	-	-	TRBV7-9	15	CASSFNDARVGGLFF	TGTGCCAGCAGCTTTAACGACGCGAGAGTCGGGGGTCTGTTTTTT
TRBJ2-3	TRBD1	-	TRBV5-6	15	CASSLGGGTWDTQYF	TGTGCCAGCAGCTTGGGAGGGGGCACTTGGGATACGCAGTATTTT
TRBJ2-5	-	-	TRBV4-3	14	CASSQDGFTGAQYF	TGCGCCAGCAGCCAAGATGGGTTCACGGGAGCCCAGTACTTC
TRBJ2-2	-	-	TRBV6-5	16	CASSYKRAQKAGELFF	TGTGCCAGCAGTTACAAGCGGGCGCAGAAGGCCGGGGAGCTGTTTTTT
TRBJ1-2	-	-	TRBV28	12	CASSLRNYGYTF	TGTGCCAGCAGTTTAAGGAACTATGGCTACACCTTC
TRBJ2-5	TRBD2	-	TRBV18	19	CASSPRPRTSGNYQETQYF	TGTGCCAGCTCACCCCGACCACGTACTAGCGGGAATTACCAAGAGACCCAGTACTTC
TRBJ2-7	-	-	TRBV28	16	CASSLRPPRVGGEQYF	TGTGCCAGCAGTCTACGACCTCCCAGGGTTGGTGGCGAGCAGTACTTC
TRBJ2-1	-	-	TRBV6-5	16	CASRYPWERVYNEQFF	TGTGCCAGCAGGTACCCGTGGGAAAGGGTCTACAATGAGCAGTTCTTC
TRBJ2-7	-	-	TRBV18	15	CASSPGTLGAYEQYF	TGTGCCAGCTCACCAGGGACCCTAGGAGCCTACGAGCAGTACTTC
TRBJ2-7	TRBD1	once	TRBV28	15	CASSLGGTGHYEQYF	TGTGCCAGCAGTTTGGGTGGGACAGGACACTACGAGCAGTACTTC
TRBJ2-1	TRBD2	-	TRBV7-2	16	CASSSLAGAGYNEQFF	TGTGCCAGCAGCTCCTTAGCGGGAGCGGGGTACAATGAGCAGTTCTTC
TRBJ2-1	TRBD2	-	TRBV11-3	15	CASSFPGRVNNEQFF	TGTGCCAGCAGCTTCCCCGGGAGGGTGAACAATGAGCAGTTCTTC
TRBJ1-5	TRBD1	-	TRBV7-2	14	CASSPTGNNQPQHF	TGTGCCAGCAGCCCGACAGGGAACAATCAGCCCCAGCATTTT
TRBJ2-5	-	few	TRBV5-4	13	CASSLLGMETQYF	TGTGCCAGCAGCTTGCTAGGGATGGAGACCCAGTACTTC
TRBJ1-1	-	-	TRBV7-9	15	CASSSGQPWDTEAFF	TGTGCCAGCAGCTCCGGACAGCCATGGGACACTGAAGCTTTCTTT
TRBJ1-1	TRBD1	-	TRBV7-2	15	CASSVLTGRRAEAFF	TGTGCCAGCAGCGTCCTGACAGGGAGGCGCGCTGAAGCTTTCTTT
TRBJ1-5	-	once	TRBV2	14	CASSGGAGNQPQHF	TGTGCCAGCAGTGGGGGGGCAGGCAATCAGCCCCAGCATTTT
TRBJ1-1	-	-	TRBV7-2	14	CASSLVPGSTEAFF	TGTGCCAGCAGCTTAGTTCCGGGGAGCACTGAAGCTTTCTTT
TRBJ1-5	-	-	TRBV5-8	13	CASSLGANQPQHF	TGTGCCAGCAGCCTGGGGGCGAATCAGCCCCAGCATTTT
TRBJ2-1	-	-	TRBV25-1	17	CASSELRASQIVHEQFF	TGTGCCAGCAGTGAATTGAGGGCCTCCCAGATCGTGCATGAGCAGTTCTTC
TRBJ1-2	-	-	TRBV28	13	CASSPVANYGYTF	TGTGCCAGCAGTCCAGTAGCTAACTATGGCTACACCTTC
TRBJ2-1	-	-	TRBV5-1	14	CASSLRWAGDEQFF	TGCGCCAGCAGCCTACGCTGGGCAGGGGATGAGCAGTTCTTC
TRBJ2-1	TRBD2	-	TRBV10-2	16	CASSGTRTSSYNEQFF	TGCGCCAGCTCTGGCACGAGGACTAGTTCCTACAATGAGCAGTTCTTC
TRBJ2-2	TRBD2	-	TRBV28	17	CASEPSGLAGAGGELFF	TGTGCCAGCGAGCCCTCGGGACTAGCGGGAGCAGGCGGGGAGCTGTTTTTT
TRBJ2-1	-	-	TRBV5-1	14	CASSLEVVGVGQFF	TGCGCCAGCAGCTTGGAGGTCGTGGGAGTTGGGCAGTTCTTC
TRBJ1-4	-	-	TRBV6-6	14	CASSYSLTNEKLFF	TGTGCCAGCAGTTACTCCTTAACTAATGAAAAACTGTTTTTT
TRBJ2-7	TRBD1	-	TRBV7-9	15	CASSLVGRGTSEQYF	TGTGCCAGCAGCTTAGTCGGCAGGGGGACATCCGAGCAGTACTTC
TRBJ1-2	TRBD1	-	TRBV9	15	CASSVVDRGRYGYTF	TGTGCCAGCAGCGTAGTTGACAGGGGGAGGTATGGCTACACCTTC
TRBJ1-2	TRBD1	-	TRBV7-9	14	CASSFNDRGHGYTF	TGTGCCAGCAGCTTTAACGACAGGGGACATGGCTACACCTTC
TRBJ2-2	-	-	TRBV6-1	14	CASSHFPQGGELFF	TGTGCCAGCAGCCACTTCCCCCAGGGCGGGGAGCTGTTTTTT
TRBJ1-2	-	few	TRBV19	11	CASEVNYGYTF	TGTGCCAGTGAAGTAAACTATGGCTACACCTTC
TRBJ1-2	-	few	TRBV5-1	14	CASSPDGGRGGYTF	TGCGCCAGCAGCCCCGACGGGGGGCGAGGGGGCTACACCTTC
TRBJ1-5	-	few	TRBV5-6	12	CASSGVNQPQHF	TGTGCCAGCAGCGGAGTGAATCAGCCCCAGCATTTT
TRBJ2-7	-	once	TRBV19	15	CASSIVKTVLYEQYF	TGTGCCAGTAGTATAGTAAAGACGGTTCTGTACGAGCAGTACTTC
TRBJ2-1	-	-	TRBV9	12	CASSNSYNEQFF	TGTGCCAGCAGCAATTCCTACAATGAGCAGTTCTTC
TRBJ2-7	-	-	TRBV5-1	13	CASSFGTSSEQYF	TGCGCCAGCAGCTTTGGGACATCGAGCGAGCAGTACTTC
TRBJ1-3	-	few	TRBV29-1	10	CSAQGDTIYF	TGCAGCGCACAGGGAGACACCATATATTTT
TRBJ2-3	TRBD2	-	TRBV11-2	17	CASSLALAGGGTDTQYF	TGTGCCAGCAGCTTAGCTCTAGCGGGAGGAGGCACAGATACGCAGTATTTT
TRBJ2-7	TRBD2	once	TRBV2	15	CASISGTSIAYEQYF	TGTGCCAGCATCTCCGGGACTAGCATTGCCTACGAGCAGTACTTC
TRBJ1-5	-	few	TRBV7-9	15	CASSLGPGGDQPQHF	TGTGCCAGCAGCCTCGGGCCAGGCGGAGATCAGCCCCAGCATTTT
TRBJ2-5	TRBD2	-	TRBV7-9	16	CAGSPGTSGKEETQYF	TGTGCCGGAAGTCCCGGGACTAGCGGAAAAGAAGAGACCCAGTACTTC
TRBJ2-5	-	-	TRBV7-2	14	CASSLDRAQWTQYF	TGTGCCAGCAGCTTAGACCGGGCCCAATGGACCCAGTACTTC